This is a list of T cell receptor beta chains from one sample in a study of shared clonotypes between healthy human individuals. The repertoire was sequenced with immunoSEQ multiplex PCR; TCRdb's copy has only in-frame clones and lacks some. The sample holds nearly 750,000 clones, roughly two thirds seen once. Sequenced sample: memory CD4+ T cells sorted from blood. Receptors originate from a woman aged 25 to 39 in good health. Each CDR3 is given with its conserved first and last residue. Each record gives: J gene, V gene, D gene, clone size, CDR3 DNA, CDR3 protein. A D gene is named only where the DNA matches it firmly. Where a row states a size, it is once, few, many or the class of an expanded clone; other rows omit it.

TRBJ1-5,TRBV6-1,TRBD1,once,TGTGCCAGCAGTGAATGGACAGGCGATGGGGGTAATCAGCCCCAGCATTTT,CASSEWTGDGGNQPQHF
TRBJ2-7,TRBV5-1,.,few,TGCGCCAGCAGCGGAGGCGGGAAGTCCTACGAGCAGTACTTC,CASSGGGKSYEQYF
TRBJ2-6,TRBV19,.,once,TGTGCCAGTAGTGGGTTAGACCTCGGAGGGGCCAACGTCCTGACTTTC,CASSGLDLGGANVLTF
TRBJ2-3,TRBV4-2,TRBD2,.,TGTGCCAGCAGCCAAGACCACGGACTAGCGGGAGATGCCTACGCCACAGATACGCAGTATTTT,CASSQDHGLAGDAYATDTQYF
TRBJ1-2,TRBV28,TRBD1,.,TGTGCCAGCAGCATGACGACAGGGAACTATGGCTACACCTTC,CASSMTTGNYGYTF
TRBJ2-7,TRBV11-2,.,.,TGTGCCAGCACTCCTGGGGGCTCCTACGAGCAGTACTTC,CASTPGGSYEQYF
TRBJ2-3,TRBV2,TRBD2,.,TGTGCCAGCAGCAGACTAGCGGGATCCACAGATACGCAGTATTTT,CASSRLAGSTDTQYF
TRBJ1-1,TRBV19,.,.,TGTGCCAGTAGTATAAGGTGGTGGGGCCCCGGGTCGAACACTGAAGCTTTCTTT,CASSIRWWGPGSNTEAFF
TRBJ2-7,TRBV6-1,.,many,TGTGCCAGCAGCGCCGGACAGAGCTCCTACGAGCAGTACTTC,CASSAGQSSYEQYF
TRBJ2-3,TRBV20-1,.,.,TGCAGTGCTAGCCCAGCGGATACGCAGTATTTT,CSASPADTQYF
TRBJ1-1,TRBV9,.,.,TGTGCCAGCAGCGTAGACGGCAGAAACACTGAAGCTTTCTTT,CASSVDGRNTEAFF
TRBJ1-2,TRBV6-1,TRBD1,.,TGTGCCAGCAGTGAATCAGGGGGTAGCGACTATGGCTACACCTTC,CASSESGGSDYGYTF
TRBJ2-1,TRBV5-1,.,.,TGCGCCAGCAGCTTCGGCCAGACCTACAATGAGCAGTTCTTC,CASSFGQTYNEQFF
TRBJ2-7,TRBV30,.,.,TGTGCCTGGAGTCCAGCGAGCTCCTACGAGCAGTACTTC,CAWSPASSYEQYF
TRBJ2-4,TRBV29-1,TRBD2,.,TGCAGCGTGGTCCCGACTAGCGGGAGCAACATTCAGTACTTC,CSVVPTSGSNIQYF
TRBJ2-7,TRBV7-2,.,.,TGTGCCAGCAGCTTATACCGGGGGGCAGGCTACGAGCAGTACTTC,CASSLYRGAGYEQYF
TRBJ2-3,TRBV25-1,.,.,TGTGCCAGCAGTGATCCCGAGGCTAGCACAGATACGCAGTATTTT,CASSDPEASTDTQYF
TRBJ1-1,TRBV5-1,.,.,TGCGCCAGCAGATCTCAGGGAGACACTGAAGCTTTCTTT,CASRSQGDTEAFF
TRBJ1-1,TRBV5-1,.,.,TGCGCCAGCAAACAGGGTACCAACACTGAAGCTTTCTTT,CASKQGTNTEAFF
TRBJ2-5,TRBV11-2,TRBD1,.,TGTGCCAGCAGCTTAAGGGGGGACAGGGAGAGGGAGACCCAGTACTTC,CASSLRGDRERETQYF